A selection of T cell receptor beta chains follows, all from one sample in a study of T cell repertoires in cytomegalovirus infection. TCRdb independently ran MiXCR on the reads; one entry per CDR3 protein. The sample comprises under 800,000 distinct CDR3 sequences, around 24% of which are singletons, and approximately 8.2% rests with the top ten. The sequencing input was CD8+ T cells from PBMCs. All receptors derive from a human donor in good health (CMV status not recorded). Some clones in this sample may be carry-over from other donors' samples. CDR3s include the opening cysteine and the closing phenylalanine or tryptophan. The order of the fields is D gene, CDR3 length, clone size, V gene, J gene, CDR3 protein, CDR3 DNA. The D gene is left open where the match is weak. Size is omitted from some rows. Given values are once, few, many or a class for expanded clones.

TRBD2	16	.	TRBV9	TRBJ2-1	CASSVSRRGVPSEQFF	TGTGCCAGCAGCGTGTCCCGGCGGGGGGTTCCTAGTGAGCAGTTCTTC
.	16	.	TRBV7-9	TRBJ1-2	CASSFLGAGTLGGYTF	TGTGCCAGCAGCTTCCTTGGGGCAGGGACCCTCGGTGGCTACACCTTC
.	15	few	TRBV7-9	TRBJ1-2	CASSLVYGRRPTYTF	TGTGCCAGCAGCTTAGTGTATGGCAGGCGTCCGACCTACACCTTC
TRBD1	13	.	TRBV12-3/TRBV12-4	TRBJ2-5	CASRQGERETQYF	TGTGCCAGCCGACAGGGGGAACGGGAGACCCAGTACTTC
.	13	few	TRBV20-1	TRBJ1-2	CSARDKRGDGYTF	TGCAGTGCTAGAGATAAAAGGGGCGATGGCTACACCTTC
.	14	many	TRBV4-1	TRBJ1-1	CASSQDREGLVSFF	TGCGCCAGCAGCCAAGATCGAGAAGGGTTGGTATCTTTCTTT
.	15	many	TRBV6-6	TRBJ1-5	CASSYSMYSNQPQHF	TGTGCCAGCAGTTACTCGATGTATAGCAATCAGCCCCAGCATTTT
.	14	many	TRBV7-9	TRBJ1-1	CASSLGWGDTEAFF	TGTGCCAGCAGCTTAGGTTGGGGAGACACTGAAGCTTTCTTT
TRBD2	15	many	TRBV7-2	TRBJ2-5	CASSETGTSGGAQYF	TGTGCCAGCAGCGAGACCGGGACTAGCGGGGGGGCCCAGTACTTC
.	16	many	TRBV7-9	TRBJ2-5	CASSLAGYTQGETQYF	TGTGCCAGCAGCTTAGCTGGGTACACCCAAGGAGAGACCCAGTACTTC
TRBD2	14	.	TRBV6-2/TRBV6-3	TRBJ2-1	CATGLATPYNEQFF	TGTGCCACCGGACTAGCGACCCCCTACAATGAGCAGTTCTTC
.	13	.	TRBV24-1	TRBJ2-1	CATSDLRGNEQFF	TGTGCCACCAGTGATTTGAGGGGAAATGAGCAGTTCTTC
TRBD1	13	.	TRBV29-1	TRBJ2-7	CSVEKGRGHEQYF	TGCAGCGTTGAAAAAGGCAGGGGGCACGAGCAGTACTTC
.	16	few	TRBV14	TRBJ2-2	CASSHGIYANTGELFF	TGTGCCAGCAGCCACGGGATCTACGCGAACACCGGGGAGCTGTTTTTT
TRBD2	14	few	TRBV2	TRBJ2-7	CASSYSGGGDEQYF	TGTGCCAGCAGTTATAGCGGGGGCGGCGACGAGCAGTACTTC
.	15	.	TRBV5-1	TRBJ1-2	CASSLEGTPYHGYTF	TGCGCCAGCAGCTTGGAAGGGACACCTTATCATGGCTACACCTTC
.	15	many	TRBV7-8	TRBJ1-2	CASSFNPGVMYGYTF	TGTGCCAGCAGCTTTAATCCCGGCGTCATGTATGGCTACACCTTC
.	12	.	TRBV12-5	TRBJ1-1	CASGFLPTEAFF	TGTGCTAGTGGTTTCTTACCAACTGAAGCTTTCTTT
.	16	few	TRBV6-2/TRBV6-3	TRBJ2-3	CASSYSITTFTDTQYF	TGTGCCAGCAGTTACTCGATTACCACCTTCACAGATACGCAGTATTTT
.	13	few	TRBV7-3	TRBJ2-1	CASSLDGVNEQFF	TGTGCCAGCAGCTTAGATGGGGTTAATGAGCAGTTCTTC
TRBD1	14	few	TRBV28	TRBJ2-1	CASWDRGPDNEQFF	TGTGCCAGCTGGGACAGGGGGCCAGACAATGAGCAGTTCTTC
.	12	many	TRBV7-9	TRBJ2-2	CASWSLTGELFF	TGTGCCAGCTGGAGCCTCACCGGGGAGCTGTTTTTT
TRBD2	17	few	TRBV24-1	TRBJ2-1	CATSDPTSGGARDEQFF	TGTGCCACCAGTGACCCAACTAGCGGGGGGGCTCGGGATGAGCAGTTCTTC
.	13	few	TRBV28	TRBJ1-1	CASSLSAGKEAFF	TGTGCCAGCAGTTTATCAGCAGGAAAAGAAGCTTTCTTT
.	18	many	TRBV7-8	TRBJ2-1	CASSSRLSSPVPEYEQFF	TGTGCCAGCAGCTCCCGACTAAGTAGCCCGGTCCCAGAATATGAGCAGTTCTTC
TRBD2	15	.	TRBV7-8	TRBJ2-5	CASNFNSGGGETQYF	TGTGCCAGCAACTTTAATAGCGGGGGGGGGGAGACCCAGTACTTC
.	15	few	TRBV27	TRBJ2-1	CASSLGGPLGNEQFF	TGTGCCAGCAGTTTGGGGGGCCCTCTGGGAAATGAGCAGTTCTTC
TRBD2	15	few	TRBV6-5	TRBJ2-5	CASSYRRGIKETQYF	TGTGCCAGCAGTTACAGGCGGGGGATAAAAGAGACCCAGTACTTC
.	16	.	TRBV20-1	TRBJ1-2	CSAGGDPGFGTYGYTF	TGCAGTGCGGGGGGGGACCCCGGGTTTGGGACCTATGGCTACACCTTC
.	15	.	TRBV20-1	TRBJ2-3	CSARDREASTDTQYF	TGCAGTGCTAGAGATCGGGAAGCTAGCACAGATACGCAGTATTTT
TRBD1	16	.	TRBV3-1	TRBJ1-2	CASSQDPQGINYGYTF	TGTGCCAGCAGCCAAGATCCACAGGGGATAAACTATGGCTACACCTTC
.	15	.	TRBV19	TRBJ2-3	CASSRETTLTDTQYF	TGTGCCAGTAGTAGAGAAACGACCTTAACAGATACGCAGTATTTT
.	12	few	TRBV25-1	TRBJ2-5	CASSNPRETQYF	TGTGCCAGCAGTAACCCCCGAGAGACCCAGTACTTC
TRBD1	14	.	TRBV5-6	TRBJ2-7	CASSPDRVSYEQYF	TGTGCCAGCAGCCCGGACAGGGTCTCCTACGAGCAGTACTTC
.	15	few	TRBV4-1	TRBJ2-1	CASSQDKGPYNEQFF	TGCGCCAGCAGCCAAGACAAGGGCCCCTACAATGAGCAGTTCTTC
TRBD2	15	.	TRBV7-9	TRBJ2-4	CASSNLAGVKNIQYF	TGTGCCAGCAGCAATCTAGCGGGGGTGAAAAACATTCAGTACTTC
.	14	.	TRBV6-8	TRBJ1-1	CASRISIVNTEAFF	TGTGCCAGCCGTATCAGTATCGTGAACACTGAAGCTTTCTTT
TRBD2	17	many	TRBV7-6	TRBJ2-1	CASSTRTSGGYYNEQFF	TGTGCCAGCAGCACCCGGACTAGCGGGGGCTACTACAATGAGCAGTTCTTC
TRBD1	15	.	TRBV28	TRBJ1-2	CASSFPRTGDYGYTF	TGTGCCAGCAGTTTTCCTCGGACAGGGGACTATGGCTACACCTTC
.	18	once	TRBV12-3/TRBV12-4	TRBJ2-1	CASKPFRWRKRRDMEQFF	TGTGCCAGCAAACCATTTAGGTGGAGGAAACGCCGAGACATGGAGCAGTTCTTC
TRBD2	15	many	TRBV6-2/TRBV6-3	TRBJ2-7	CASRNLAGTFYEQYF	TGTGCCAGCAGAAACCTAGCGGGGACTTTCTACGAGCAGTACTTC
.	16	many	TRBV27	TRBJ2-2	CASSSILARFTGELFF	TGTGCCAGCAGTTCCATACTAGCTAGATTCACCGGGGAGCTGTTTTTT